The clone carrying this T cell receptor (beta chain) has more than one count but fewer than ten. This sample was taken from a study of beta chain features in type 1 diabetes. Reverse transcribing all isolated RNA meant expressed TCRB transcripts were sequenced. It was found that naive, central memory and regulatory T cell samples averaged around 3.8 million reads. Libraries were prepared by immunoSEQ multiplex PCR; TCRdb keeps only in-frame clonotypes and omits some of them. The sample yields under 200,000 clones, about 9.8% seen once. The CDR3 has 13 amino acids. V was pared by 7 bases and J by 4 bases, with 11 bases between. The germline CDR1 and CDR2 sequences are SNHLY and FYNNEI.

The rearrangement uses TRBV2 and TRBJ2-1; possibly TRBD1 for D (6 bases). Material: central memory CD4+ T cells from blood. The sequence was obtained from a woman between 18 and 29 years old in good health. The CDR3 sequence is CASNFDRYNEQFF. DNA of the CDR3: TGTGCCAGCAACTTCGACAGGTACAATGAGCAGTTCTTC.